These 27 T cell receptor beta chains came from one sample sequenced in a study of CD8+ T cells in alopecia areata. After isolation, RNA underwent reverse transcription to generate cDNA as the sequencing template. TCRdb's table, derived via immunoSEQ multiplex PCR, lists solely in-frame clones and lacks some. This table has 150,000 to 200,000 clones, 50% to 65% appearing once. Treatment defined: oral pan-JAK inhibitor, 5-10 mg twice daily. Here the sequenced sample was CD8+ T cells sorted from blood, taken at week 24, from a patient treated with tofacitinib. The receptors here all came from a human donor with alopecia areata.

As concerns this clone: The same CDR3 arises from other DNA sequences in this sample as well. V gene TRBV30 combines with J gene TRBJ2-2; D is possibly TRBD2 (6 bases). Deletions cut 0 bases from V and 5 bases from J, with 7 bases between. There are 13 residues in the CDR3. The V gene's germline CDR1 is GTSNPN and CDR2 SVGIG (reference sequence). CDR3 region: CAWSVLATGELFF. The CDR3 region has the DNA TGTGCCTGGAGTGTACTAGCTACCGGGGAGCTGTTTTTT.

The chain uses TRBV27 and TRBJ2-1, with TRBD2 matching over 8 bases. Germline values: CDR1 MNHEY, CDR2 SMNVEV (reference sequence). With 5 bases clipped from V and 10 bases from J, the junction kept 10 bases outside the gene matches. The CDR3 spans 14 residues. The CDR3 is CASSGGAGVGEQFF. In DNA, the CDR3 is TGTGCCAGCAGTGGAGGAGCGGGGGTTGGGGAGCAGTTCTTC.

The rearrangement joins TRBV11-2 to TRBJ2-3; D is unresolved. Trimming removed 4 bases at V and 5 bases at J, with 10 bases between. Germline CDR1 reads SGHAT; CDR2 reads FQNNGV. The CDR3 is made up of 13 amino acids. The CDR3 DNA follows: TGTGCCAGCAGCTCCACGGTGGGAGATACGCAGTATTTT. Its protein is CASSSTVGDTQYF.

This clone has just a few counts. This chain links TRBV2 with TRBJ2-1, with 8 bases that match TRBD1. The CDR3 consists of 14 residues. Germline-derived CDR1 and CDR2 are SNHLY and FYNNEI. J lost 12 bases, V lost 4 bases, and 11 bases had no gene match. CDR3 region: CASSGGQGPRGQFF. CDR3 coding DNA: TGTGCCAGCAGTGGAGGACAGGGCCCTCGGGGGCAGTTCTTC.

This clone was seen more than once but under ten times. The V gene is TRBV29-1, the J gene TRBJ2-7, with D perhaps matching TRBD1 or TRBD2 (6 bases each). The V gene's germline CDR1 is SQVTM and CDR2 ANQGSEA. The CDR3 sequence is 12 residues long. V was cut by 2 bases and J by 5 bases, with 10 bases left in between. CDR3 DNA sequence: TGCAGCGTTGAACGGGGGCTCCACGAGCAGTACTTC. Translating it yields CSVERGLHEQYF.

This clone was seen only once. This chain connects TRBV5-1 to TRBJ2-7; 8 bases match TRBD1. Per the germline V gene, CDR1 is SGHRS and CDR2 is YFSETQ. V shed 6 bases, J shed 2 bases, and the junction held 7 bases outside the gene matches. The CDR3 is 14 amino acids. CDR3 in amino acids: CASTGQGDPYEQYF. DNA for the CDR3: TGCGCCAGCACCGGACAGGGCGACCCCTACGAGCAGTACTTC.

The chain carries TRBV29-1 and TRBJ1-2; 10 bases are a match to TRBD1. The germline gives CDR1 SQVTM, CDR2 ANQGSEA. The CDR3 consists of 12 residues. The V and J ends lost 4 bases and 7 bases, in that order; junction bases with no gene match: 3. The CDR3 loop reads CSVGGTGVGYTF. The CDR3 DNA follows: TGCAGCGTTGGGGGGACAGGGGTTGGCTACACCTTC.

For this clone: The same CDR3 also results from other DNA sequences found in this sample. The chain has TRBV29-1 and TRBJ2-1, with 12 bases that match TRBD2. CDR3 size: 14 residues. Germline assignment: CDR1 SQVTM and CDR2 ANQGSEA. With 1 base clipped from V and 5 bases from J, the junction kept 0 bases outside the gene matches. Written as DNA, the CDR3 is TGCAGCGTTGAAGGGACTAGCGGGGACAATGAGCAGTTCTTC. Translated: CSVEGTSGDNEQFF.

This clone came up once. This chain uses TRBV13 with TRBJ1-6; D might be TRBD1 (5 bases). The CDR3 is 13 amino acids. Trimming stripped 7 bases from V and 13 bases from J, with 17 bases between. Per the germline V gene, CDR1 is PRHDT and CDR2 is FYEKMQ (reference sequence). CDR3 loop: CASTLGGSRPLHF. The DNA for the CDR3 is TGTGCCAGCACCTTGGGGGGAAGTCGCCCCCTCCACTTT. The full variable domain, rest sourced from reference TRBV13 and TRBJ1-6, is AAGVIQSPRHLIKEKRETATLKCYPIPRHDTVYWYQQGPGQDPQFLISFYEKMQSDKGSIPDRFSAQQFSDYHSELNMSSLELGDSALYFCASTLGGSRPLHFGNGTRLTVT.

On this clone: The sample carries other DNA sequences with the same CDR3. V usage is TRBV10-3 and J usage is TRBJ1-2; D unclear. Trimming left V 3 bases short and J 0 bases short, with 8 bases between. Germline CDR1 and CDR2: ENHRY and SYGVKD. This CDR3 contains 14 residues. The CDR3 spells CAISEETANYGYTF. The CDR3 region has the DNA TGTGCCATCAGTGAAGAGACGGCTAACTATGGCTACACCTTC.

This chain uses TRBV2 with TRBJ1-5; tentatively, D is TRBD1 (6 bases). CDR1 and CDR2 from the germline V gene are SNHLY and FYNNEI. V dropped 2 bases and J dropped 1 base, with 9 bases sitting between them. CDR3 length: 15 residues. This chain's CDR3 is CASSEWDTSNQPQHF. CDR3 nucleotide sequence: TGTGCCAGCAGTGAATGGGACACGAGCAATCAGCCCCAGCATTTT.

CDR3 amino acids: CASSLAMGRDQPQHF. The CDR3 region has the DNA TGCGCCAGCAGCTTGGCGATGGGCAGGGATCAGCCCCAGCATTTT. This chain joins TRBV5-1 and TRBJ1-5; maybe TRBD1 (5 bases). Germline-derived CDR1 and CDR2 are SGHRS and YFSETQ. The CDR3 covers 15 residues. Trimming took 0 bases from V and 5 from J, leaving 12 bases between them.

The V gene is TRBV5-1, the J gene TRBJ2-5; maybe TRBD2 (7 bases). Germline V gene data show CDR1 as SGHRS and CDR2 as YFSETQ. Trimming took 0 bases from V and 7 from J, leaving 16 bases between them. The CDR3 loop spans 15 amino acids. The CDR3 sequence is CASSLEGGLGGTQYF. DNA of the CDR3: TGCGCCAGCAGCTTGGAGGGGGGGCTCGGCGGGACCCAGTACTTC. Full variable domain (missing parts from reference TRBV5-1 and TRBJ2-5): KAGVTQTPRYLIKTRGQQVTLSCSPISGHRSVSWYQQTPGQGLQFLFEYFSETQRNKGNFPGRFSGRQFSNSRSEMNVSTLELGDSALYLCASSLEGGLGGTQYFGPGTRLLVL.

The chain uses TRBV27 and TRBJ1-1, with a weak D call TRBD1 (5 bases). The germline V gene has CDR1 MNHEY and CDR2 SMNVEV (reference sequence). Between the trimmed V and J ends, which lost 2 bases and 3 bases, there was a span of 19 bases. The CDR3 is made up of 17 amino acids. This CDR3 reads CASSLNRPGRGDTEAFF. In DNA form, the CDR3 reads TGTGCCAGCAGTTTAAATCGTCCAGGGCGAGGGGACACTGAAGCTTTCTTT.

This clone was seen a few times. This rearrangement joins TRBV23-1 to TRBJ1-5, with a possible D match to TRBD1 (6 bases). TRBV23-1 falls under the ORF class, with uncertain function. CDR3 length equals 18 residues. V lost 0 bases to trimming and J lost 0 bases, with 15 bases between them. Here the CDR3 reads CASSQSWGDINSNQPQHF. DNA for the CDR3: TGCGCCAGCAGTCAATCGTGGGGGGACATAAATAGCAATCAGCCCCAGCATTTT.

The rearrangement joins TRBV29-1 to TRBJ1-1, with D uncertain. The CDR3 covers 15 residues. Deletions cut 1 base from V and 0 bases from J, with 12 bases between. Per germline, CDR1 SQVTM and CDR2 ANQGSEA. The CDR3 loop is CSVEGLGEMNTEAFF. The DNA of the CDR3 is TGCAGCGTTGAAGGATTGGGAGAAATGAACACTGAAGCTTTCTTT.

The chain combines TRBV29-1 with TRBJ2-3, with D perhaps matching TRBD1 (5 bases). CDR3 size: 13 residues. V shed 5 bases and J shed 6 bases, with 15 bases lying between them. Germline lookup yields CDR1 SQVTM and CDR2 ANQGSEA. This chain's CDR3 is CSVLPQTADTQYF. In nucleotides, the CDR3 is TGCAGCGTTCTTCCCCAGACAGCCGATACGCAGTATTTT.

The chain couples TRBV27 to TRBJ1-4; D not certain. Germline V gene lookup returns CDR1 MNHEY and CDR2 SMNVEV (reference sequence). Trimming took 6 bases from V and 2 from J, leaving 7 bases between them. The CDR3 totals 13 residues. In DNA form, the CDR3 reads TGTGCCAGCAGGGGATCGACTAATGAAAAACTGTTTTTT. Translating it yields CASRGSTNEKLFF.

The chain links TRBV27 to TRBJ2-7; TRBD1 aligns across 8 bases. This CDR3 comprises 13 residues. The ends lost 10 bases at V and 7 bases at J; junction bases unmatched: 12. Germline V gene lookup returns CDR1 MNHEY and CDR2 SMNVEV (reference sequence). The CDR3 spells CATSAQGAREQYF. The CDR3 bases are TGTGCCACCTCGGCCCAGGGGGCAAGAGAGCAGTACTTC.

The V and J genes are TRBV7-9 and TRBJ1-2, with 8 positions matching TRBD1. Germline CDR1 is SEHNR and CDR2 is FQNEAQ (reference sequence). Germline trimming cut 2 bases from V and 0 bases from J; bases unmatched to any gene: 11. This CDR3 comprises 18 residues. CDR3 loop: CASSLLADRGGTNYGYTF. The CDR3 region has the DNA TGTGCCAGCAGCTTATTAGCCGACAGGGGCGGAACTAACTATGGCTACACCTTC.

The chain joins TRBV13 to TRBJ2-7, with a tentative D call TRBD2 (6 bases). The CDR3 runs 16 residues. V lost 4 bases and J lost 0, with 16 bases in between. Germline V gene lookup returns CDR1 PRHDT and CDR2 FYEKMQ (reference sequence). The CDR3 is CASSSSQRVSSYEQYF. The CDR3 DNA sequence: TGTGCCAGCAGCTCGTCCCAGCGGGTCAGCTCCTACGAGCAGTACTTC.

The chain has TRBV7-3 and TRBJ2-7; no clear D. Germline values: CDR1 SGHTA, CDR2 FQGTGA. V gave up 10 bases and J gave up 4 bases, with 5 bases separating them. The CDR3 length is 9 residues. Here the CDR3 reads CATRYEQYF. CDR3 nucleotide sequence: TGTGCCACCCGGTACGAGCAGTACTTC.

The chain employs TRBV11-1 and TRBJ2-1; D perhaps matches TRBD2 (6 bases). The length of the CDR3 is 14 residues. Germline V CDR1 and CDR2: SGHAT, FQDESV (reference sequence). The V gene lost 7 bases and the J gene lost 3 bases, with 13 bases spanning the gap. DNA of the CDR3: TGTGCCAGCACCCTCGCGGGGAGCTACAATGAGCAGTTCTTC. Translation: CASTLAGSYNEQFF.

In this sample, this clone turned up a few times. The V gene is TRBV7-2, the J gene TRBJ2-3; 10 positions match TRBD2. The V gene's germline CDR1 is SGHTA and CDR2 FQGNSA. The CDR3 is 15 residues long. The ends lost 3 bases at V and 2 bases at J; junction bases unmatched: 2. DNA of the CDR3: TGTGCCAGCAGCTTTAGCGGGAGGAACACAGATACGCAGTATTTT. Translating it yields CASSFSGRNTDTQYF.

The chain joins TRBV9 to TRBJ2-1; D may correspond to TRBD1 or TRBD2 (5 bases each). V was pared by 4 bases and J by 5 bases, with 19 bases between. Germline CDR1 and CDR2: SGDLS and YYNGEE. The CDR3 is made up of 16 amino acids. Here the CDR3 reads CASSPRGWSGNNEQFF. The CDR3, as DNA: TGTGCCAGCAGCCCCCGGGGCTGGAGCGGTAACAATGAGCAGTTCTTC.

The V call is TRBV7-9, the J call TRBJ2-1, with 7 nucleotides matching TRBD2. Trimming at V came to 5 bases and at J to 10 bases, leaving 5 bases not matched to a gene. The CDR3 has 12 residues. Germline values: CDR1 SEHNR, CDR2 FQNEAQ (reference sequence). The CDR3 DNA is TGTGCCAGCAGCCCGGGGGGACCGGAGCAGTTCTTC. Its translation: CASSPGGPEQFF. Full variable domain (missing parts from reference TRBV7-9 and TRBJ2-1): DTGVSQNPRHKITKRGQNVTFRCDPISEHNRLYWYRQTLGQGPEFLTYFQNEAQLEKSRLLSDRFSAERPKGSFSTLEIQRTEQGDSAMYLCASSPGGPEQFFGPGTRLTVL.

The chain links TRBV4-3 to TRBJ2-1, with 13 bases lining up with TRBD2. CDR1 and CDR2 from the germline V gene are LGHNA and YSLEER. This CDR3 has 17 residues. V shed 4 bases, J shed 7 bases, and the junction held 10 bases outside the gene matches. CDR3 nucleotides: TGCGCCAGCAGCCCCGGACTAGCGGGGGCCGAGGGGAATGAGCAGTTCTTC. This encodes CASSPGLAGAEGNEQFF.